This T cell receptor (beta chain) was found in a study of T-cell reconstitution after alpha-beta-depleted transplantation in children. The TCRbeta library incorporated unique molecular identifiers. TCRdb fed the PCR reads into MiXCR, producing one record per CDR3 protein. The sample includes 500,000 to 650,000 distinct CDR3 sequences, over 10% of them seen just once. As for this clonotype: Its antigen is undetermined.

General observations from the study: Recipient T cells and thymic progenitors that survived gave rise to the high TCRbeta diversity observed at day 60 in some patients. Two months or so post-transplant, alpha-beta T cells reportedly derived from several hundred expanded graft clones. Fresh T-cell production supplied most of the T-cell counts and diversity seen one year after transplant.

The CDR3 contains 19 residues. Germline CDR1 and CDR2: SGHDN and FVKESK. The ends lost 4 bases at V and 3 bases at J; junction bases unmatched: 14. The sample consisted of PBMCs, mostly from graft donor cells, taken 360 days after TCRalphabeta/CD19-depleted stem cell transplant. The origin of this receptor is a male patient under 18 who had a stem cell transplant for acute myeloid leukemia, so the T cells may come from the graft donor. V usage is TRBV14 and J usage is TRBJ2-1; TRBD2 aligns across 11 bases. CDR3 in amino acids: CASSRNSGTSGVNYNEQFF. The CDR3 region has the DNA TGTGCCAGCAGCCGTAATTCCGGGACTAGCGGAGTAAACTACAATGAGCAGTTCTTC.